Listed below are T cell receptor beta chains from one sample, sequenced in a study of cytomegalovirus exposure and HLA in healthy donors. The data were produced by immunoSEQ multiplex PCR, yet TCRdb's version contains in-frame clones alone and is incomplete. In the table there are about 110,000 clones, approximately 80% of which are singletons. Sequencing was carried out using PBMCs. These receptor sequences come from a woman aged 25 to 39 in good health and CMV-seronegative. CDR3s include the opening cysteine and the closing phenylalanine or tryptophan. D genes are given only for firm matches. Clone size is shown for a subset of rows, as once, few, many or a class of expanded clone.

TRBJ1-1 . . TRBV10-3 CAISHGRVETEAFF TGTGCCATCAGTCATGGCAGGGTGGAGACTGAAGCTTTCTTT
TRBJ2-3 . . TRBV30 CAWSVSSVLDTQYF TGTGCCTGGAGTGTCAGTAGCGTTCTAGATACGCAGTATTTT
TRBJ1-3 . . TRBV7-9 CASSLMSSISGNTIYF TGTGCCAGCAGCTTAATGTCGTCTATTAGTGGAAACACCATATATTTT
TRBJ1-2 TRBD1 . TRBV10-2 CASSGQGRKVYGYTF TGCGCCAGCAGCGGACAGGGAAGAAAAGTCTATGGCTACACCTTC
TRBJ1-5 TRBD1 . TRBV28 CASSFGTGGQPQHF TGTGCCAGCAGTTTCGGGACAGGGGGTCAGCCCCAGCATTTT
TRBJ1-2 . . TRBV18 CASSPDYGYTF TGTGCCAGCTCACCCGACTATGGCTACACCTTC
TRBJ2-7 TRBD2 . TRBV7-2 CASSPPAGASGRIYEQYF TGTGCCAGCAGCCCCCCGGCGGGCGCATCCGGGAGGATCTACGAGCAGTACTTC
TRBJ2-1 . . TRBV5-1 CASSLDSPVINEQFF TGCGCCAGCAGCTTGGATTCTCCAGTCATCAATGAGCAGTTCTTC
TRBJ2-1 TRBD1 once TRBV4-3 CASSQDRIWDSNEQFF TGCGCCAGCAGCCAAGATAGGATTTGGGACAGCAATGAGCAGTTCTTC
TRBJ1-1 . . TRBV7-6 CASSLGPGTNTEAFF TGTGCCAGCAGCTTAGGTCCGGGAACAAACACTGAAGCTTTCTTT
TRBJ2-7 . . TRBV7-6 CASSLPGLGSEQYF TGTGCCAGCAGCCTCCCGGGGTTGGGCTCCGAGCAGTACTTC
TRBJ1-2 . . TRBV5-1 CASSERTEAEGYTF TGCGCCAGCAGCGAGAGGACAGAGGCCGAGGGCTACACCTTC
TRBJ1-1 TRBD1 . TRBV5-5 CASSPDQGVSEAFF TGTGCCAGCAGCCCTGACCAGGGGGTCTCTGAAGCTTTCTTT
TRBJ2-2 . . TRBV18 CASSPKSRPTTGELFF TGTGCCAGCTCACCAAAGTCCAGGCCAACCACCGGGGAGCTGTTTTTT
TRBJ2-1 TRBD2 once TRBV2 CASSRREGSSYNEQFF TGTGCCAGCTCGCGGCGGGAGGGGAGCTCCTACAATGAGCAGTTCTTC